The clone carrying this T cell receptor (beta chain) was counted many times. The time point was: healthy volunteer bleed at 6 weeks. Unfractionated whole blood was the source of the extracted total RNA. The data stem from a study of human T cells and chemical hapten exposure. The CDR3 totals 10 residues. Trimming removed 9 bases at V and 6 bases at J, with 9 bases between. Per germline, CDR1 MNHEY and CDR2 SMNVEV (reference sequence). In the study's own analysis: Sample TCR totals centred on a median of around 96,000, ranging about 20,000 to 750,000. TCRdb re-called the RACE reads with MiXCR, one entry per CDR3 protein. The V and J calls, along with clone size, are taken from TCRdb and not from the paper's own processing. The profile shows 35,000 to 55,000 distinct CDR3 sequences, 3.7% of them singletons.

Sequenced input: whole blood. The source is a human donor in good health. Some clones in this sample may be carry-over from other donors' samples. The chain recombines TRBV27 with TRBJ2-7, with unresolved D. The CDR3 nucleotides read TGTGCCAGAGGGTTCCGCGAGCAGTACTTC. Its protein is CARGFREQYF.